The 9 T cell receptor beta chains below come from one sample, sequenced in a study of cytotoxic CD8 clonotypes in ibrutinib-treated CLL. TCRdb keeps only in-frame clones here, not all; method: immunoSEQ multiplex PCR. Of fewer than 200,000 clones listed, roughly four fifths are singletons. Sequencing used PBMCs, obtained after 24 months of ibrutinib treatment. The origin of the receptors is a human donor with chronic lymphocytic leukemia.

The gene calls are TRBV28 and TRBJ1-2; a possible D gene is TRBD1 (5 bases). CDR1 is MDHEN and CDR2 is SYDVKM in the germline V gene. The V end lost 10 bases, the J end lost 6 bases, and 12 bases lay between the germline ends. CDR3 size: 11 residues. CDR3 region: CAISLGDGYTF. The CDR3 bases are TGTGCCATCAGCCTAGGGGATGGCTACACCTTC.

The chain has TRBV15 and TRBJ1-5; D is perhaps TRBD1 (5 bases). The CDR3 extends over 16 amino acids. Trimming removed 0 bases from V and 9 bases from J, with 18 bases in between. Germline assignment: CDR1 LNHNV and CDR2 YYDKDF (reference sequence). The CDR3 spells CATSRDRAAGRGPQHF. In nucleotides, the CDR3 is TGTGCCACCAGCAGAGATCGAGCGGCAGGGCGGGGGCCCCAGCATTTT.

This rearrangement joins TRBV7-2 to TRBJ2-1; no definite D call. This CDR3 region has 17 residues. The germline V and J ends were trimmed by 3 bases and 2 bases, with 17 bases remaining between them. Germline lookup yields CDR1 SGHTA and CDR2 FQGNSA. CDR3 sequence reads: CASSFSIYPAAYNEQFF. In nucleotides, the CDR3 is TGTGCCAGCAGCTTCAGTATCTACCCCGCAGCCTACAATGAGCAGTTCTTC.

The rearrangement uses TRBV6-1 and TRBJ2-5; 7 nucleotides match TRBD2. The germline V gene encodes CDR1 MNHNS and CDR2 SASEGT. This CDR3 is 14 amino acids long. With 5 bases clipped from V and 10 bases from J, the junction kept 13 bases outside the gene matches. The chain's CDR3 is CASSFRDYPNDQYF. Here the CDR3 DNA reads TGTGCCAGCAGTTTCCGGGACTATCCAAACGACCAGTACTTC.

The gene calls are TRBV6-1 and TRBJ2-3; no clear D gene. Germline V CDR1 and CDR2: MNHNS, SASEGT. The CDR3 has 12 residues. Between the trimmed V and J ends, which lost 5 bases and 8 bases, there was a span of 11 bases. The CDR3 DNA is TGTGCCAGCAGTTTGTTGGTAGGTACGCAGTATTTT. This translates into CASSLLVGTQYF.

The V call is TRBV16, the J call TRBJ1-2, with no clear D. The CDR3 runs to 14 residues. Trimming removed 0 bases at V and 5 bases at J, with 10 bases between. Per germline, CDR1 KGHSY and CDR2 FQNENV. CDR3 residues: CASSQSRQEYGYTF. DNA of the CDR3: TGTGCCAGCAGCCAATCTAGGCAGGAGTATGGCTACACCTTC.

In this sample, this clone turned up once. This chain joins TRBV28 and TRBJ2-7; D gene ambiguous. This CDR3 is 10 amino acids long. V was pared by 10 bases and J by 1 base, with 5 bases between. Germline lookup yields CDR1 MDHEN and CDR2 SYDVKM. As DNA, the CDR3 is TGTGCCACCCGATCCTACGAGCAGTACTTC. Residues: CATRSYEQYF.

The chain employs TRBV13 and TRBJ2-3; 8 bases are a match to TRBD2. This CDR3 is built from 16 residues. V lost 5 bases to trimming and J lost 2 bases; unmatched junction nucleotides: 9. In germline, CDR1 is PRHDT, CDR2 FYEKMQ (reference sequence). The CDR3: CASSPWRGADTDTQYF. In DNA, the CDR3 is TGTGCCAGCAGCCCCTGGCGGGGGGCCGACACAGATACGCAGTATTTT.

The rearrangement uses TRBV6-1 and TRBJ1-2, with 8 positions matching TRBD1. V was clipped by 6 bases and J by 4 bases; unmatched bases: 7. Germline V gives CDR1 MNHNS, CDR2 SASEGT. The CDR3 spans 14 residues. In DNA, the CDR3 is TGTGCCAGCAGAGGACAGGGATACGGCTATGGCTACACCTTC. Translating it yields CASRGQGYGYGYTF.